This T cell receptor (beta chain) is from a study of OX40 agonist ivuxolimab in advanced cancers. For the study at large: Patients were infused with ivuxolimab every 2 weeks at 0.01 to 10 mg/kg. Past anti-PD-1, anti-PD-L1 or anti-CTLA-4 therapy was accepted, and around 40% had received some.

V lost 1 base and J 0 bases, leaving 9 bases between the germline ends. Looked up from germline, CDR1 is MGHRA and CDR2 is YSYEKL. The CDR3 contains 15 residues. TCRdb's copy holds only in-frame clones and misses some; the assay was immunoSEQ multiplex PCR. The sample includes fewer than 85,000 clones, approximately 86% of them seen just once. As for this clone: What it recognizes is unknown.

Whole-study results and caveats: The investigators did not determine what antigen specificity the expanded peripheral T cells had. More expanded clones were seen, on average, in CD8+ T cells than in CD4+.

The clonotype comes from an adult with an advanced solid tumor such as melanoma, head and neck, liver or kidney cancer. The chain uses TRBV4-1 and TRBJ1-1, with TRBD1 as a possible D gene (6 bases). The specimen comprised CD4+ or CD8+ T cells sorted from blood, sampled in a trial of the OX40 agonist ivuxolimab. The CDR3 sequence: CASSQVWDMNTEAFF. DNA for the CDR3: TGCGCCAGCAGCCAAGTATGGGACATGAACACTGAAGCTTTCTTT.